The present T cell receptor (beta chain) was sequenced within a study of T cell responses to AZD1222 COVID-19 vaccine. Findings and caveats of the study: A reported finding is that nearly half of spike-specific TCRs target unmutated variant regions. Vaccine-related CD4 TCRs covered spike, predominating at 160-218 and 743-854. Following two doses of AZD1222, Spike-specific TCR breadth and depth rose. Donors skewed white British and female; clonal diversity was possibly underestimated.

As for this clone: Its specificity is not known.

Sequencing used immunoSEQ multiplex PCR; TCRdb keeps in-frame clones, though not all of them. The table lists 95,000 to 150,000 clones, approximately 89% of them singletons. CDR1 is GTSNPN, CDR2 SVGIG, per germline (reference sequence). The CDR3 loop spans 15 amino acids. Trimming took 1 base from V and 0 from J, leaving 9 bases between them. This sequence originates from an adult in good health. This specimen was peripheral blood, taken on day 0 of AZD1222 vaccination. The chain employs TRBV30 and TRBJ2-2; tentative D call: TRBD2 (5 bases). The DNA for the CDR3 is TGTGCCTGGAGTGGCGTAGCGTCGAACACCGGGGAGCTGTTTTTT. Translation: CAWSGVASNTGELFF.